The sample holds a few counts of the clone carrying this TCR beta chain. A single record per CDR3 protein comes from TCRdb applying MiXCR to the RT-PCR reads. In the table there are 250,000 to 350,000 distinct CDR3 sequences, roughly 20% of which are singletons. V dropped 2 bases and J dropped 4; count of bases not matched to a gene: 1. Germline CDR1 reads SQVTM; CDR2 reads ANQGSEA. CDR3 length: 14 amino acids. These data originate in a study of response to subunit inactivated influenza vaccine. This clonotype was sampled from a man aged 50 to 69 who received an inactivated influenza vaccine. Here the sequenced sample was PBMCs from blood, taken around 22 months after vaccination. The chain couples TRBV29-1 to TRBJ2-3; TRBD2 agrees at 12 bases. The CDR3 reads CSVETSGGPDTQYF. Written as DNA, the CDR3 is TGCAGCGTTGAAACTAGCGGGGGGCCAGATACGCAGTATTTT.